This passage covers 7 T cell receptor beta chains from one sample sequenced in a study of shared clonotypes between healthy human individuals. Assay used: immunoSEQ multiplex PCR; TCRdb lists only in-frame clones, some missing. Of millions of clones detected, 95% appear once; the ten largest clones hold around 0.13%. The sample taken for sequencing was naive CD4+ T cells sorted from blood. Documented subset: CD45RA+ positively selected. The origin of the receptors is a man between 18 and 35 years old in good health.

The chain employs TRBV7-2 and TRBJ1-2, with D possibly TRBD1 on 5 matching bases. Germline CDR1 is SGHTA and CDR2 is FQGNSA. CDR3 size: 14 residues. V was cut by 10 bases and J by 0 bases, with 15 bases left in between. Here the CDR3 reads CATNLLGPNYGYTF. As DNA, the CDR3 is TGTGCCACTAACCTTCTGGGACCTAACTATGGCTACACCTTC.

The chain uses TRBV5-1 and TRBJ1-6; a weak D match, TRBD1 (5 bases). CDR1 and CDR2 (germline): SGHRS, YFSETQ. Between the trimmed V and J ends, which lost 5 bases and 4 bases, there was a span of 13 bases. The CDR3 is 15 amino acids. Here the CDR3 reads CASRSTQGYNSPLHF. The CDR3 DNA sequence: TGCGCCAGCAGGTCCACTCAGGGATATAATTCACCCCTCCACTTT.

The rearrangement joins TRBV5-1 to TRBJ2-1; TRBD1 matches at 9 bases. Germline CDR1 reads SGHRS; CDR2 reads YFSETQ. V was clipped by 1 base and J by 7 bases; unmatched bases: 6. This CDR3 has 15 amino acids. This CDR3 is CASSLTGGGLNEQFF. The CDR3, as DNA: TGCGCCAGCAGCTTGACAGGGGGCGGATTGAATGAGCAGTTCTTC.

V gene TRBV7-9 combines with J gene TRBJ1-4; a weak D match, TRBD1 (5 bases). The germline V gene has CDR1 SEHNR and CDR2 FQNEAQ (reference sequence). The CDR3 totals 15 residues. The V end was cut by 4 bases, the J end by 0 bases, with 9 bases between. This CDR3 reads CASSSQGPTNEKLFF. The CDR3 DNA reads TGTGCCAGCAGCTCGCAGGGCCCAACTAATGAAAAACTGTTTTTT.

The rearrangement links TRBV5-4 to TRBJ2-7; tentatively, D is TRBD1 (5 bases). The germline V gene has CDR1 SGHNT and CDR2 YYREEE (reference sequence). This CDR3 is built from 17 residues. The germline V and J ends were trimmed by 7 bases and 6 bases, with 29 bases remaining between them. CDR3 loop: CASEPSPFSGPQREQYF. The DNA of the CDR3 is TGTGCCAGCGAGCCGTCGCCGTTTTCAGGGCCACAGCGCGAGCAGTACTTC. Drawing the rest from reference TRBV5-4 and TRBJ2-7, the complete variable domain is ETGVTQSPTHLIKTRGQQVTLRCSSQSGHNTVSWYQQALGQGPQFIFQYYREEENGRGNFPPRFSGLQFPNYSSELNVNALELDDSALYLCASEPSPFSGPQREQYFGPGTRLTVT.

The chain has TRBV11-2 and TRBJ1-5; 9 bases map to TRBD1. Unmatched junction bases numbered 4, after V lost 4 bases and J lost 6 bases. The CDR3 covers 14 residues. CDR1 and CDR2 from the germline V gene are SGHAT and FQNNGV. CDR3 sequence (DNA): TGTGCCAGCAGCTCACAGGGGGCGGTTCAGCCCCAGCATTTT. Encoded protein: CASSSQGAVQPQHF.

The CDR3 DNA reads TGCGCCAGCAGCTTGGCCGGAATTGAATCGGATACGCAGTATTTT. Amino acid sequence: CASSLAGIESDTQYF. The V and J genes are TRBV5-1 and TRBJ2-3, with D hard to call. The CDR3 has 15 residues. Trimming removed 0 bases at V and 6 bases at J, with 14 bases between. CDR1 and CDR2 (germline): SGHRS, YFSETQ.